The rows below give T cell receptor beta chains drawn from one sample of a study of human T cells and chemical hapten exposure. A single record per CDR3 protein comes from TCRdb applying MiXCR to the RACE reads. The sample lists 65,000 to 80,000 distinct CDR3 sequences, around 10% occurring once. Sequencing used whole blood, obtained in connection with sensitization to the hapten diphenylcyclopropenone (DPC). These receptors were collected from a woman in her fifties or sixties with alopecia areata. Some clones in this sample may be carry-over from other donors' samples. Both conserved end residues are part of each CDR3. D genes are given only for firm matches. Only part of the rows carry a size: once, few, many, or a class if the clone is expanded.

d_call,j_call,v_call,clone_size,cdr3_aa,cdr3_nt
.,TRBJ2-5,TRBV24-1,.,CATSDSGRETQYF,TGTGCCACCAGTGATTCCGGCAGGGAGACCCAGTACTTC
.,TRBJ1-2,TRBV29-1,.,CSGEWGKNGYTF,TGCAGCGGAGAATGGGGGAAGAATGGCTACACCTTC
TRBD2,TRBJ2-1,TRBV9,.,CASSVEGTRDNEQFF,TGTGCCAGCAGCGTAGAAGGGACTAGGGACAATGAGCAGTTCTTC
.,TRBJ2-7,TRBV18,few,CASSPGLDYEQYF,TGTGCCAGCTCACCCGGGTTGGACTACGAGCAGTACTTC
.,TRBJ1-1,TRBV18,few,CASSLQGSNTEAFF,TGTGCCAGCTCACTCCAGGGTTCGAACACTGAAGCTTTCTTT
.,TRBJ2-7,TRBV18,.,CASSPRLASVGEQYF,TGTGCCAGCTCACCAAGGCTAGCGAGCGTTGGCGAGCAGTACTTC
.,TRBJ1-6,TRBV7-2,many,CASSFQGQPGSPLHF,TGTGCCAGCAGCTTCCAGGGACAACCGGGATCACCCCTCCACTTT
.,TRBJ1-4,TRBV20-1,few,CSASESLRGSAEKLFF,TGCAGTGCTAGCGAAAGCCTTAGAGGGAGCGCTGAAAAACTGTTTTTT
.,TRBJ1-1,TRBV14,.,CASSQKAGAGTEAFF,TGTGCCAGCAGCCAAAAGGCAGGGGCGGGCACTGAAGCTTTCTTT
TRBD1,TRBJ1-1,TRBV2,many,CASSRGVENTEAFF,TGTGCCAGCAGCAGGGGGGTTGAGAACACTGAAGCTTTCTTT
.,TRBJ2-1,TRBV18,.,CASSPAGTGEQFF,TGTGCCAGCTCACCAGCCGGGACCGGTGAGCAGTTCTTC
.,TRBJ1-4,TRBV2,few,CASCGTVNEKLFF,TGTGCCAGCTGCGGGACGGTGAATGAAAAACTGTTTTTT
TRBD1,TRBJ1-3,TRBV20-1,few,CSALRDSGTGFPSGNTIYF,TGCAGTGCTCTTCGAGATAGCGGGACAGGGTTCCCCTCTGGAAACACCATATATTTT
TRBD2,TRBJ2-2,TRBV5-4,few,CASRPASGANTGELFF,TGTGCCAGCCGACCCGCTAGCGGGGCGAACACCGGGGAGCTGTTTTTT
TRBD2,TRBJ2-1,TRBV12-3/TRBV12-4,few,CASSLGIAGDNEQFF,TGTGCCAGCAGCTTAGGAATAGCGGGAGACAATGAGCAGTTCTTC
.,TRBJ2-3,TRBV6-1,.,CASSATTWTATSTDTQYF,TGTGCCAGCAGTGCGACTACCTGGACGGCAACTAGCACAGATACGCAGTATTTT
TRBD2,TRBJ2-5,TRBV28,.,CASSPAGGQETQYF,TGTGCCAGCAGCCCAGCGGGAGGGCAAGAGACCCAGTACTTC
.,TRBJ1-2,TRBV27,few,CASSLRTNYGYTF,TGTGCCAGCAGTTTAAGAACTAACTATGGCTACACCTTC
TRBD1,TRBJ2-1,TRBV29-1,.,CSVGTGGYNEQFF,TGCAGCGTAGGGACAGGGGGGTACAATGAGCAGTTCTTC
TRBD2,TRBJ2-2,TRBV12-3/TRBV12-4,many,CASSFVGAGGPLAGELFF,TGTGCCAGCAGTTTCGTGGGAGCGGGAGGGCCCTTGGCCGGGGAGCTGTTTTTT
.,TRBJ2-1,TRBV5-4,many,CASSTGTRWGAEQFF,TGTGCCAGCAGCACCGGGACCCGCTGGGGGGCTGAGCAGTTCTTC
TRBD2,TRBJ2-1,TRBV29-1,many,CSVPSGNSNEQFF,TGCAGCGTCCCTAGCGGGAATTCGAATGAGCAGTTCTTC
TRBD1,TRBJ1-1,TRBV5-1,.,CASSLRGGTNTEAFF,TGCGCCAGCAGCTTGCGAGGGGGCACGAACACTGAAGCTTTCTTT
TRBD2,TRBJ2-7,TRBV6-2/TRBV6-3,many,CASSYRREGYEQYF,TGTGCCAGCAGTTACAGGCGGGAGGGGTACGAGCAGTACTTC
.,TRBJ2-1,TRBV15,.,CATSRGTLSVEQFF,TGTGCCACCAGCAGAGGTACTCTTAGCGTTGAGCAGTTCTTC
.,TRBJ1-4,TRBV11-2,few,CASSPRRGSTNEKLFF,TGTGCCAGCAGCCCGAGGAGGGGGTCAACTAATGAAAAACTGTTTTTT
TRBD2,TRBJ2-7,TRBV7-2,many,CASSHLSAGGEQYF,TGTGCCAGCAGCCACCTCTCAGCGGGAGGCGAGCAGTACTTC
TRBD1,TRBJ2-3,TRBV24-1,few,CATSDSWTGGTDTQYF,TGTGCCACCAGTGATTCCTGGACAGGCGGCACAGATACGCAGTATTTT
.,TRBJ2-2,TRBV18,few,CASSLQGPRELFF,TGTGCCAGCTCACTCCAGGGGCCTCGCGAGCTGTTTTTT
.,TRBJ1-1,TRBV2,few,CASTQEGKLTEAFF,TGTGCCAGCACCCAGGAAGGGAAACTTACTGAAGCTTTCTTT
TRBD2,TRBJ2-1,TRBV24-1,many,CATSDLGLAGYNEQFF,TGTGCCACCAGTGATTTGGGGCTAGCGGGTTACAATGAGCAGTTCTTC
TRBD2,TRBJ2-7,TRBV5-1,.,CASSGGLVPEQYF,TGCGCCAGCAGCGGTGGACTAGTTCCCGAGCAGTACTTC
TRBD2,TRBJ2-1,TRBV27,few,CASSIRRLATNEQFF,TGTGCCAGCTCCATAAGGAGACTAGCAACGAATGAGCAGTTCTTC
.,TRBJ2-2,TRBV11-2,many,CASSPIPQATGELFF,TGTGCCAGCAGCCCCATTCCCCAGGCTACCGGGGAGCTGTTTTTT
.,TRBJ2-1,TRBV11-2,.,CASSPIRGADNEQFF,TGTGCCAGCAGCCCCATTAGGGGGGCTGACAATGAGCAGTTCTTC
TRBD1,TRBJ1-5,TRBV7-2,.,CASSGTGGYNQPQHF,TGTGCCAGCAGCGGGACAGGGGGATACAATCAGCCCCAGCATTTT
TRBD1,TRBJ2-5,TRBV28,few,CASSDRQGHKTQYF,TGTGCCAGCAGCGATCGACAGGGGCATAAGACCCAGTACTTC
.,TRBJ2-2,TRBV29-1,few,CSVGGTLNTGELFF,TGCAGCGTTGGAGGGACACTGAACACCGGGGAGCTGTTTTTT
.,TRBJ2-7,TRBV20-1,.,CSARTNQRGSSYEQYF,TGCAGTGCTAGAACTAACCAACGAGGGAGCTCCTACGAGCAGTACTTC
TRBD1,TRBJ2-5,TRBV6-2/TRBV6-3,.,CASSYPTGLETQYF,TGTGCCAGCAGTTACCCGACAGGGTTGGAGACCCAGTACTTC
TRBD1,TRBJ2-1,TRBV20-1,few,CSAKTGLGEQFF,TGCAGTGCTAAGACAGGGTTGGGGGAGCAGTTCTTC
.,TRBJ1-1,TRBV6-5,many,CASSYGINTEAFF,TGTGCCAGCAGTTACGGGATAAACACTGAAGCTTTCTTT
.,TRBJ2-7,TRBV18,many,CASSPSQAGAYEQYF,TGTGCCAGCTCACCTTCTCAGGCAGGAGCCTACGAGCAGTACTTC
.,TRBJ1-1,TRBV5-1,many,CASSLDRADTEAFF,TGCGCCAGCAGCTTGGACAGGGCGGACACTGAAGCTTTCTTT
TRBD1,TRBJ2-3,TRBV24-1,few,CATSDRDRGTDTQYF,TGTGCCACCAGTGATCGGGACAGGGGCACAGATACGCAGTATTTT
TRBD2,TRBJ2-3,TRBV12-3/TRBV12-4,.,CASSLTGGPTDTQYF,TGTGCCAGCAGTTTAACGGGAGGCCCCACAGATACGCAGTATTTT
.,TRBJ2-7,TRBV19,.,CASSIEVSSYEQYF,TGTGCCAGTAGTATAGAGGTTAGCTCCTACGAGCAGTACTTC
.,TRBJ2-1,TRBV7-9,.,CASSLMRTGGGGTIYNEQFF,TGTGCCAGCAGCTTAATGCGCACCGGTGGAGGGGGGACAATATACAATGAGCAGTTCTTC
.,TRBJ1-6,TRBV6-6,few,CASSSDLNSPLHF,TGTGCCAGCAGTTCCGACCTTAATTCACCCCTCCACTTT
.,TRBJ2-4,TRBV6-2/TRBV6-3,.,CASSYSRTPPDIQYF,TGTGCCAGCAGTTACTCGAGGACTCCCCCCGACATTCAGTACTTC
.,TRBJ1-2,TRBV2,.,CASSEIIGGYTF,TGTGCCAGCAGTGAGATAATCGGTGGCTACACCTTC
.,TRBJ1-5,TRBV10-3,.,CAISPVEGNQPQHF,TGTGCCATCAGCCCAGTGGAAGGCAATCAGCCCCAGCATTTT
.,TRBJ1-3,TRBV28,few,CASRNRKAGSEGTEGNTIYF,TGTGCCAGCAGAAATAGGAAAGCAGGTTCAGAGGGTACGGAAGGAAACACCATATATTTT
TRBD2,TRBJ2-2,TRBV2,.,CASSEGPAGVSNTGELFF,TGTGCCAGCAGTGAAGGCCCAGCGGGAGTTTCGAACACCGGGGAGCTGTTTTTT
.,TRBJ2-5,TRBV3-1,many,CASSQTRETQYF,TGTGCCAGCAGCCAGACTAGGGAGACCCAGTACTTC
.,TRBJ2-5,TRBV7-2,many,CASSLAPGIQETQYF,TGTGCCAGCAGCTTAGCGCCCGGGATCCAAGAGACCCAGTACTTC
.,TRBJ2-1,TRBV7-7,many,CASSRDEGYNEQFF,TGTGCTAGCAGCCGCGATGAGGGATACAATGAGCAGTTCTTC
TRBD1,TRBJ2-7,TRBV2,few,CASSTTGVEQYF,TGTGCCAGCAGTACAACAGGGGTGGAGCAGTACTTC
.,TRBJ1-1,TRBV15,.,CATSRPLGEGTEAFF,TGTGCCACCAGCAGGCCTTTGGGGGAGGGTACTGAAGCTTTCTTT
.,TRBJ2-7,TRBV6-6,few,CASSPLGEQYF,TGTGCCAGCAGTCCTCTGGGGGAGCAGTACTTC